A selection of T cell receptor beta chains follows, all from one sample in a study of T cell responses to AZD1222 COVID-19 vaccine. Measured with immunoSEQ multiplex PCR; TCRdb has only the in-frame clones, and not every one. The repertoire consists of about 160,000 clones, with under 95% occurring once and the leading ten covering about 4%. The source material was peripheral blood, sampled on day 0 of MenACWY control vaccination. These receptors came from an adult in good health. Each CDR3 is given with its conserved first and last residue. Each record gives: V gene, D gene, J gene, clone size, CDR3 protein, CDR3 DNA. A D gene is named only where the DNA matches it firmly. Clone size, where shown, is once, few, many, or a class for clones that have expanded.

TRBV9	TRBD2	TRBJ2-1	NA	CASSALAGSTYNEQFF	TGTGCCAGCAGCGCACTAGCGGGCTCCACCTACAATGAGCAGTTCTTC
TRBV10-1	NA	TRBJ2-7	NA	CASSATGNFPLEQYF	TGCGCCAGCAGTGCGACCGGGAACTTCCCCCTCGAGCAGTACTTC
TRBV29-1	NA	TRBJ2-3	NA	CSVDRGGTDTQYF	TGCAGCGTTGACAGGGGTGGCACAGATACGCAGTATTTT
TRBV7-2	NA	TRBJ1-2	NA	CASSIVQTSYGYTF	TGTGCCAGCAGCATTGTACAGACCTCCTATGGCTACACCTTC
TRBV27	NA	TRBJ2-1	NA	CASSQDSYNEQFF	TGTGCCAGCAGTCAGGACTCGTACAATGAGCAGTTCTTC
TRBV12-3/TRBV12-4	NA	TRBJ1-1	NA	CASSLQRNTEAFF	TGTGCCAGCAGTCTACAGCGGAACACTGAAGCTTTCTTT
TRBV18	NA	TRBJ2-2	once	CASSPRQGGTGELFF	TGTGCCAGCTCACCACGACAGGGAGGCACCGGGGAGCTGTTTTTT
TRBV28	TRBD1	TRBJ1-1	NA	CASSPRPRTGGRAFF	TGTGCCAGCAGCCCCAGACCCCGGACAGGGGGCCGCGCTTTCTTT
TRBV10-3	NA	TRBJ1-3	NA	CAISVWGGAPSSGNTIYF	TGTGCCATCAGTGTCTGGGGGGGGGCCCCGTCTTCTGGAAACACCATATATTTT
TRBV5-1	NA	TRBJ1-4	once	CASSARDGRYEKLFF	TGCGCCAGCAGCGCCCGGGACGGACGCTATGAAAAACTGTTTTTT
TRBV19	TRBD1	TRBJ1-5	NA	CASSGTGGNQPQHF	TGTGCCAGTAGTGGGACAGGGGGTAATCAGCCCCAGCATTTT
TRBV7-8	NA	TRBJ1-2	NA	CASSRSSGSPYYGYTF	TGTGCCAGCAGCCGGAGTAGCGGGTCCCCCTACTATGGCTACACCTTC
TRBV6-1	NA	TRBJ2-7	NA	CASSDLKYEQYF	TGTGCCAGCAGTGATTTAAAGTACGAGCAGTACTTC
TRBV7-2	NA	TRBJ1-3	once	CASSFTATGNTIYF	TGTGCCAGCAGCTTCACAGCGACTGGAAACACCATATATTTT
TRBV5-4	NA	TRBJ1-6	NA	CASSLGGGGNSPLHF	TGTGCCAGCAGCTTGGGTGGAGGGGGGAATTCACCCCTCCACTTT
TRBV12-3/TRBV12-4	TRBD1	TRBJ2-2	NA	CASSKTGTGELFF	TGTGCCAGCAGCAAGACAGGGACCGGGGAGCTGTTTTTT
TRBV29-1	NA	TRBJ2-3	NA	CSVEKGGTDTQYF	TGCAGCGTTGAAAAGGGGGGCACAGATACGCAGTATTTT
TRBV10-3	NA	TRBJ1-1	NA	CAISELEGTEAFF	TGTGCCATCAGTGAGTTGGAGGGGACTGAAGCTTTCTTT
TRBV5-8	NA	TRBJ1-2	NA	CASSLRLGANYGYTF	TGTGCCAGCAGCTTGCGGCTGGGAGCTAACTATGGCTACACCTTC
TRBV10-2	NA	TRBJ2-2	NA	CASSVVMNTGELFF	TGCGCCAGCAGTGTTGTGATGAACACCGGGGAGCTGTTTTTT
TRBV4-1	NA	TRBJ1-4	NA	CASSQGGEKLFF	TGCGCCAGCAGCCAGGGGGGGGAAAAACTGTTTTTT
TRBV18	TRBD1	TRBJ2-7	NA	CASSPRGQGSEQYF	TGTGCCAGCTCACCACGGGGACAGGGGAGCGAGCAGTACTTC
TRBV5-1	NA	TRBJ2-7	NA	CASSPTGNNYEQYF	TGCGCCAGCAGCCCGACGGGGAATAACTACGAGCAGTACTTC
TRBV5-1	NA	TRBJ2-7	once	CASSPRGNSYEQYF	TGCGCCAGCAGCCCCCGTGGAAACTCCTACGAGCAGTACTTC
TRBV15	NA	TRBJ2-6	NA	CATSRVSPSSGANVLTF	TGTGCCACCTCCCGAGTGTCTCCTTCCTCTGGGGCCAACGTCCTGACTTTC
TRBV18	NA	TRBJ2-4	NA	CASSLKQGAKNIQYF	TGTGCCAGCTCGCTTAAGCAGGGCGCCAAAAACATTCAGTACTTC
TRBV6-2/TRBV6-3	NA	TRBJ1-5	NA	CASSYGQGYQPQHF	TGTGCCAGCAGTTACGGGCAGGGGTATCAGCCCCAGCATTTT
TRBV19	TRBD2	TRBJ2-1	NA	CAGPGLAYNEQFF	TGTGCTGGACCGGGACTAGCGTACAATGAGCAGTTCTTC
TRBV7-2	NA	TRBJ2-3	NA	CATSTDTQYF	TGTGCCACTAGCACAGATACGCAGTATTTT
TRBV6-4	TRBD2	TRBJ2-3	NA	CASSLSSGRGGTQYF	TGTGCCAGCTCACTTTCTAGCGGGAGAGGGGGTACGCAGTATTTT
TRBV24-1	NA	TRBJ2-2	once	CATTLGGNTGELFF	TGTGCCACGACGCTGGGAGGGAACACCGGGGAGCTGTTTTTT
TRBV3-1/TRBV3-2	TRBD1	TRBJ1-1	few	CASSPQGEGNTEAFF	TGTGCCAGCAGCCCCCAGGGGGAGGGTAACACTGAAGCTTTCTTT
TRBV30	NA	TRBJ2-7	NA	CAWSRFSYEQYF	TGTGCCTGGAGTCGGTTTTCCTACGAGCAGTACTTC
TRBV24-1	NA	TRBJ2-7	NA	CATRKLGLPYEQYF	TGTGCCACCAGAAAGCTCGGCCTCCCCTACGAGCAGTACTTC
TRBV9	TRBD2	TRBJ2-1	NA	CASSTPTSGGEQFF	TGTGCCAGCAGCACCCCGACTAGCGGGGGTGAGCAGTTCTTC
TRBV7-2	NA	TRBJ1-5	NA	CASSLVSGRNQPQHF	TGTGCCAGCAGCTTAGTTTCGGGGAGGAATCAGCCCCAGCATTTT
TRBV11-3	TRBD2	TRBJ2-5	NA	CASSRLAGGLETQYF	TGTGCCAGCAGTCGCCTAGCGGGAGGGCTAGAGACCCAGTACTTC
TRBV30	TRBD1	TRBJ2-7	few	CAWMKGQDYEQYF	TGTGCCTGGATGAAGGGACAGGACTACGAGCAGTACTTC
TRBV18	NA	TRBJ1-2	NA	CASSPAGRTDYGYTF	TGTGCCAGCTCACCCGCGGGACGGACCGACTATGGCTACACCTTC
TRBV6-5	TRBD1	TRBJ2-5	once	CASSLDRGRGETQYF	TGTGCCAGCAGTTTAGACAGGGGGCGCGGGGAGACCCAGTACTTC
TRBV19	NA	TRBJ2-7	NA	CASSTPGHYEQYF	TGTGCCAGTAGTACCCCGGGGCATTACGAGCAGTACTTC
TRBV19	TRBD1	TRBJ1-2	NA	CASSRGTGGVVGYTF	TGTGCCAGTAGTAGAGGGACAGGGGGAGTCGTAGGCTACACCTTC
TRBV13	TRBD1	TRBJ1-2	NA	CASSSEAGTGLRYGYTF	TGTGCCAGCAGCTCCGAGGCCGGGACAGGGTTGAGGTATGGCTACACCTTC